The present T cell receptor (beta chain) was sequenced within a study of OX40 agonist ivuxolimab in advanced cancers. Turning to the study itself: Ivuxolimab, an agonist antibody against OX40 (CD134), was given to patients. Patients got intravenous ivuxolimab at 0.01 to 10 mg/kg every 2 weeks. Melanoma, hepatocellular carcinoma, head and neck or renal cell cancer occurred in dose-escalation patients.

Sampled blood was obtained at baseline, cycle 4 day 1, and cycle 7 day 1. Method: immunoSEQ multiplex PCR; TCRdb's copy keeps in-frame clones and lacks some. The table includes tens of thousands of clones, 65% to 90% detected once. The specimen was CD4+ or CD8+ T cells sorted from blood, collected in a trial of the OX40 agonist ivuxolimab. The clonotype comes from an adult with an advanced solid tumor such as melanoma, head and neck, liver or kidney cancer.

The DNA for the CDR3 is TGTGCCAGCAGAGCTAAGGGTCACGAGCAGTACTTC. This encodes CASRAKGHEQYF. This sequence joins TRBV7-3 and TRBJ2-7; no definite D call. Deletions cut 6 bases from V and 5 bases from J, with 11 bases between. The length of the CDR3 is 12 residues. Germline-derived CDR1 and CDR2 are SGHTA and FQGTGA.